This entry lists 18 T cell receptor beta chains sequenced from one sample in a study of blood T cells in healthy people across ages. Using a J-beta primer mix together with a sample-barcoded 5' primer, a second PCR was run for about 6 to 11 cycles. Using its own MiXCR run on the 5' RACE reads, TCRdb lists one record per CDR3 protein. This sample yields hundreds of thousands of distinct CDR3 sequences, of which more than 40% are seen a single time; roughly a fifth belongs to the top ten. Sequencing was performed on blood. The receptors were gathered from a man aged 60 to 75 in good health.

A few counts support this clonotype. The chain is built from TRBV7-2 and TRBJ2-5; D is undetermined. Trimming took 2 bases from V and 0 from J, leaving 7 bases between them. The germline V gene encodes CDR1 SGHTA and CDR2 FQGNSA. The CDR3 spans 14 residues. In DNA form, the CDR3 reads TGTGCCAGCAGCTTACGGTACCACCAAGAGACCCAGTACTTC. This codes for CASSLRYHQETQYF.

This clonotype was counted only a few times. This chain connects TRBV7-2 to TRBJ2-5; 11 bases are shared with TRBD1. Per germline, CDR1 SGHTA and CDR2 FQGNSA. The CDR3 covers 14 residues. After removal of 6 bases from V and 3 bases from J, the junction contained 3 bases not matched to a gene. The CDR3: CASRGTGGEETQYF. In nucleotides, the CDR3 is TGTGCCAGCAGGGGGACAGGGGGGGAAGAGACCCAGTACTTC.

V is TRBV2 and J is TRBJ1-1; TRBD1 matches 7 bases. CDR1 and CDR2 (germline): SNHLY, FYNNEI. CDR3 length equals 14 residues. Germline trimming cut 6 bases from V and 0 bases from J; bases unmatched to any gene: 4. DNA of the CDR3: TGTGCCAGCAGCGGACAGGCCATGAACACTGAAGCTTTCTTT. This encodes CASSGQAMNTEAFF. Full variable domain (missing parts from reference TRBV2 and TRBJ1-1): EPEVTQTPSHQVTQMGQEVILRCVPISNHLYFYWYRQILGQKVEFLVSFYNNEISEKSEIFDDQFSVERPDGSNFTLKIRSTKLEDSAMYFCASSGQAMNTEAFFGQGTRLTVV.

The chain uses TRBV18 and TRBJ2-4; D unresolved. The end of the DNA is better explained by TRBJ2-7, so the J call may be wrong. The germline V gene has CDR1 KGHSH and CDR2 LQKENI. The CDR3 totals 14 residues. CDR3 amino acids: CASSPQESGYEQYF. The CDR3 bases are TGTGCCAGCTCACCCCAAGAGAGTGGGTACGAGCAGTACTTC.

The genes are TRBV28 and TRBJ2-1; tentative D call: TRBD2 (5 bases). Germline V gene data show CDR1 as MDHEN and CDR2 as SYDVKM. CDR3 length equals 16 residues. The germline V and J ends were trimmed by 8 bases and 2 bases, with 19 bases remaining between them. CDR3 residues: CASVEVGEGPYNEQFF. As DNA, the CDR3 is TGTGCCAGCGTGGAGGTTGGGGAAGGTCCCTACAATGAGCAGTTCTTC.

This clonotype occurred a few times. V gene TRBV12-5 combines with J gene TRBJ2-3; no reliable D call. Looked up from germline, CDR1 is LGHNT and CDR2 is FRNRAP. V lost 2 bases and J lost 1, with 13 bases in between. The CDR3 runs 16 residues. This chain's CDR3 is CASGLRVKGGTDTQYF. DNA of the CDR3: TGTGCTAGTGGTTTGAGAGTAAAGGGCGGCACAGATACGCAGTATTTT.

As concerns this clonotype: A much larger clone differs from this one at a single base, so this may be a read error. The V gene is TRBV6-6, the J gene TRBJ2-3; no reliable D call. Looked up from germline, CDR1 is MNHNY and CDR2 is SVGAGI (reference sequence). The CDR3 runs 14 residues. With 2 bases removed from V and 8 bases from J, the gap between germline ends came to 14 bases. The CDR3 sequence is CASSYAIAESTQYF. CDR3 nucleotides: TGTGCCAGCAGTTACGCGATCGCGGAAAGTACGCAGTATTTT.

Only a few counts were recorded for this clonotype. The chain employs TRBV6-2 or TRBV6-3 and TRBJ2-7; 7 bases line up with TRBD1. The CDR3 loop spans 17 amino acids. V lost 2 bases and J lost 0; bases outside the gene matches: 10. CDR1 and CDR2 from the germline V gene are MNHEY and SVGEGT. CDR3 DNA: TGTGCCAGCAGTTACCAGATCGGACAGGACCACTCCTACGAGCAGTACTTC. It encodes CASSYQIGQDHSYEQYF.

This chain connects TRBV15 to TRBJ2-3; D is perhaps TRBD2 (6 bases). Germline V CDR1 and CDR2: LNHNV, YYDKDF (reference sequence). Trimming cost V 3 bases and J 3 bases, with 10 bases left between them. This CDR3 is 14 amino acids long. The CDR3 is CATSSLGGTDTQYF. In nucleotides, the CDR3 is TGTGCCACCAGCAGTCTAGGAGGGACAGATACGCAGTATTTT.

The table lists this clonotype with a few counts. The rearrangement uses TRBV2 and TRBJ2-5, with a possible D match to TRBD2 (5 bases). CDR3 size: 13 residues. Looked up from germline, CDR1 is SNHLY and CDR2 is FYNNEI. Trimming pared 0 bases from V and 11 bases from J, leaving 13 bases between. CDR3 amino acids: CASSEAPSGEQYF. As DNA, the CDR3 is TGTGCCAGCAGTGAAGCCCCTTCTGGGGAGCAGTACTTC.

This clonotype has a handful of counts. The chain carries TRBV20-1 and TRBJ1-2, with 8 bases fitting TRBD1. The CDR3 length is 14 residues. Germline-derived CDR1 and CDR2 are DFQATT and SNEGSKA (reference sequence). CDR3 in amino acids: CRPGQGRGLDGYTF. The DNA for the CDR3 is TGCAGGCCCGGACAGGGAAGGGGTCTGGATGGCTACACCTTC.

This clonotype was seen only a few times. The chain carries TRBV20-1 and TRBJ1-2; D is possibly TRBD1 (5 bases). V was trimmed by 3 bases and J by 0 bases, leaving 8 bases between them. This CDR3 region has 13 residues. Germline V gives CDR1 DFQATT, CDR2 SNEGSKA (reference sequence). The CDR3 loop is CSARGGANYGYTF. For the CDR3, the DNA is TGCAGTGCTAGGGGAGGGGCTAACTATGGCTACACCTTC.

CDR3 bases: TGTGCCAGCAGTTACACTAGCGGGGGAAGCTCCTACGAGCAGTACTTC. This codes for CASSYTSGGSSYEQYF. V and J are TRBV6-2 or TRBV6-3 and TRBJ2-7; 11 bases agree with TRBD2. CDR3 length equals 16 residues. The J segment lost 0 bases and the V segment lost 2 bases, leaving 3 bases of the junction unmatched. The germline V gene has CDR1 MNHEY and CDR2 SVGEGT.

This clonotype was detected many times. The chain employs TRBV20-1 and TRBJ1-2, with 7 bases matching TRBD1. J was trimmed by 8 bases and V by 1 base; bases with no gene match: 10. This CDR3 region has 14 residues. Germline CDR1 is DFQATT and CDR2 is SNEGSKA (reference sequence). The DNA of the CDR3 is TGCAGTGCTAGAGGCGCCGGGACAGCGGACGGCTACACCTTC. It is translated as CSARGAGTADGYTF.

About this clonotype itself: This sequence may be a read error, since a much larger clone differs from it by one base. This chain joins TRBV7-2 and TRBJ2-3; D is undetermined. This CDR3 contains 14 residues. The germline gives CDR1 SGHTA, CDR2 FQGNSA. The CDR3 DNA follows: TGTGTCAGCAGCTTAGGTTGGGTAGCAGATACGCAGTATTTT. Protein sequence: CVSSLGWVADTQYF. Variable domain in full (rest from reference TRBV7-2 and TRBJ2-3): GAGVSQSPSNKVTEKGKDVELRCDPISGHTALYWYRQSLGQGLEFLIYFQGNSAPDKSGLPSDRFSAERTGGSVSTLTIQRTQQEDSAVYLCVSSLGWVADTQYFGPGTRLTVL.

J is TRBJ2-5 and V is TRBV27; perhaps TRBD2 as D (5 bases). Germline V lookup: CDR1 MNHEY, CDR2 SMNVEV (reference sequence). The CDR3 is 16 amino acids. The ends were cut back, 5 bases at V and 2 bases at J, with 18 bases in the middle. This chain's CDR3 is CASSGRPGYRQETQYF. The CDR3, as DNA: TGTGCCAGCAGTGGTCGCCCGGGGTATCGGCAAGAGACCCAGTACTTC.

The gene calls are TRBV6-4 and TRBJ2-3, with 7 bases fitting TRBD1. The CDR3 extends over 14 amino acids. Trimming cost V 6 bases and J 3 bases; bases outside gene matches: 6. Germline V gene sequence: CDR1 MRHNA, CDR2 SNTAGT. CDR3 DNA sequence: TGTGCCAGCAGCGCCACAGGGGCGACAGATACGCAGTATTTT. Protein product: CASSATGATDTQYF.

V gene TRBV28 combines with J gene TRBJ1-2; D remains ambiguous. The length of the CDR3 is 13 residues. With 3 bases removed from V and 7 bases from J, the gap between germline ends came to 12 bases. Germline CDR1 is MDHEN and CDR2 is SYDVKM. The CDR3 bases are TGTGCCAGCAGTTTTTCAAAGGACTCTGGCTACACCTTC. Its translation: CASSFSKDSGYTF.